Following are 17 T cell receptor beta chains from one sample sequenced in a study of blood T cell repertoires in COVID-19. The method was immunoSEQ multiplex PCR; TCRdb's version includes in-frame clones alone and lacks a portion of them. In the table there are around 250,000 clones, 91% of which are singletons. The sequenced sample was PBMCs or T cells enriched from blood (not recorded which). These receptors came from a man in his forties or fifties who had been exposed to COVID-19.

V gene TRBV12-3 or TRBV12-4 combines with J gene TRBJ2-1, with D maybe TRBD2 (5 bases). Trimming removed 0 bases from V and 6 bases from J, with 6 bases in between. The CDR3 has 13 residues. This chain's CDR3 is CASSLAGANEQFF. The CDR3 nucleotides read TGTGCCAGCAGTTTAGCGGGAGCCAATGAGCAGTTCTTC.

V usage is TRBV6-1 and J usage is TRBJ1-5; tentatively, D is TRBD1 (5 bases). V lost 2 bases, J lost 11 bases, and 19 bases lay in between. CDR1 is MNHNS, CDR2 SASEGT, per germline. The CDR3 is 15 amino acids. The DNA for the CDR3 is TGTGCCAGCAGTGAACCGGGACTGGCAAGATCGACCCAGCATTTT. It specifies CASSEPGLARSTQHF.

The J gene is TRBJ2-7, the V gene TRBV7-6, with 9 nucleotides matching TRBD1. Losses at the gene ends were 2 bases for V and 6 bases for J; bases not matched to a gene: 5. Germline loops: CDR1 SGHVS, CDR2 FNYEAQ. The CDR3 runs 14 residues. The CDR3 DNA reads as TGTGCCAGCAGCTTAAGGGGACAGGGTTCCGAGCAGTACTTC. Its protein product is CASSLRGQGSEQYF. The entire variable domain, with the rest obtained from reference TRBV7-6 and TRBJ2-7, is as follows: GAGVSQSPRYKVTKRGQDVALRCDPISGHVSLYWYRQALGQGPEFLTYFNYEAQQDKSGLPNDRFSAERPEGSISTLTIQRTEQRDSAMYRCASSLRGQGSEQYFGPGTRLTVT.

The chain links TRBV7-2 to TRBJ2-1; D unresolved. Trimming took 2 bases from V and 0 from J, leaving 11 bases between them. Germline values: CDR1 SGHTA, CDR2 FQGNSA. CDR3 length equals 16 residues. As DNA, the CDR3 is TGTGCCAGCAGCTTAACGGTCGTTAGCTCCTACAATGAGCAGTTCTTC. Residues: CASSLTVVSSYNEQFF.

Regarding this clone: Different DNA sequences within this sample yield the same CDR3. The CDR3, as DNA: TGTGCCAGCGGCGGGGGTGGCGGCAATCAGCCCCAGCATTTT. Translated: CASGGGGGNQPQHF. The chain employs TRBV28 and TRBJ1-5; the D gene is possibly TRBD1 (5 bases). Looked up from germline, CDR1 is MDHEN and CDR2 is SYDVKM. V was trimmed by 8 bases and J by 2 bases, leaving 13 bases between them. This CDR3 comprises 14 residues.

This clone was picked up one time. The V gene is TRBV12-3 or TRBV12-4, the J gene TRBJ1-3; the match to TRBD1 covers 7 bases. The V segment lost 5 bases and the J segment 3 bases; nucleotides outside the gene matches: 1. The CDR3 sequence is 13 residues long. DNA of the CDR3: TGTGCCAGCAGTAGGGGGCTTGGAAACACCATATATTTT. It yields the protein CASSRGLGNTIYF.

The rearrangement joins TRBV5-6 to TRBJ1-5; D is uncertain. The CDR3 length is 15 residues. The germline V gene encodes CDR1 SGHDT and CDR2 YYEEEE. V was clipped by 2 bases and J by 1 base, with 10 bases between them. The CDR3 spells CASSFAGLSNQPQHF. CDR3 DNA sequence: TGTGCCAGCAGCTTTGCAGGACTAAGCAATCAGCCCCAGCATTTT.

The chain recombines TRBV25-1 with TRBJ2-1; TRBD2 might be the D (5 bases). The CDR3 has 15 residues. Germline CDR1 MGHDK, CDR2 SYGVNS. The ends were cut back, 5 bases at V and 0 bases at J, with 11 bases in the middle. CDR3 DNA: TGTGCCAGCAGTCTAAGCGGTGGCTCCTACAATGAGCAGTTCTTC. Translating it yields CASSLSGGSYNEQFF. Complete variable domain (other parts from reference TRBV25-1 and TRBJ2-1): EADIYQTPRYLVIGTGKKITLECSQTMGHDKMYWYQQDPGMELHLIHYSYGVNSTEKGDLSSESTVSRIRTEHFPLTLESARPSHTSQYLCASSLSGGSYNEQFFGPGTRLTVL.

This clone appeared once. The chain couples TRBV28 to TRBJ1-5; 9 bases are shared with TRBD1. The length of the CDR3 is 15 residues. Trimming cost V 8 bases and J 7 bases; bases outside gene matches: 12. Germline lookup yields CDR1 MDHEN and CDR2 SYDVKM. DNA for the CDR3: TGTGCCAGCCGATTAGGGGACAGGGATGGCCAGCCCCAGCATTTT. Translated, it gives CASRLGDRDGQPQHF. The entire variable domain, with the rest obtained from reference TRBV28 and TRBJ1-5, is as follows: DVKVTQSSRYLVKRTGEKVFLECVQDMDHENMFWYRQDPGLGLRLIYFSYDVKMKEKGDIPEGYSVSREKKERFSLILESASTNQTSMYLCASRLGDRDGQPQHFGDGTRLSIL.

V gene TRBV19 combines with J gene TRBJ1-4, with D tentatively TRBD1 (5 bases). Deletions cut 9 bases from V and 7 bases from J, with 9 bases between. CDR3 length equals 11 residues. From germline, CDR1 is LNHDA and CDR2 SQIVND (reference sequence). The CDR3: CASNTGEKLFF. CDR3 bases: TGTGCCAGCAATACAGGTGAAAAACTGTTTTTT.

The rearrangement uses TRBV28 and TRBJ1-1, with TRBD1 matching 7 bases. The germline gives CDR1 MDHEN, CDR2 SYDVKM. The V segment lost 5 bases and the J segment 11 bases; nucleotides outside the gene matches: 11. This CDR3 has 13 residues. The CDR3 is CASSPRDSLRAFF. The CDR3 nucleotides are TGTGCCAGCAGTCCCCGGGACAGCCTGCGGGCTTTCTTT.

The rearrangement links TRBV24-1 to TRBJ2-1, with a possible D match to TRBD1 (5 bases). The CDR3 length is 16 residues. From germline, CDR1 is KGHDR and CDR2 SFDVKD. Trimming removed 4 bases at V and 1 base at J, with 13 bases between. The CDR3 loop is CATSDQDRWSYNEQFF. Here the CDR3 DNA reads TGTGCCACCAGTGACCAAGACAGATGGTCCTACAATGAGCAGTTCTTC.

A few counts support this clone. The chain uses TRBV6-2 or TRBV6-3 and TRBJ1-5, with 9 bases fitting TRBD1. Per germline, CDR1 MNHEY and CDR2 SVGEGT. Losses at the gene ends were 2 bases for V and 4 bases for J; bases not matched to a gene: 9. The CDR3 contains 17 residues. DNA for the CDR3: TGTGCCAGCAGTTACACACCGGGACAGGGCTGGAATCAGCCCCAGCATTTT. Its translation is CASSYTPGQGWNQPQHF.

The rearrangement joins TRBV5-1 to TRBJ2-1; TRBD1 might be the D (6 bases). Trimming removed 1 base at V and 1 base at J, with 6 bases between. CDR3 size: 14 residues. Germline V gene sequence: CDR1 SGHRS, CDR2 YFSETQ. The CDR3 sequence: CASSLTGSYNEQFF. CDR3 DNA sequence: TGCGCCAGCAGCTTGACAGGGTCCTACAATGAGCAGTTCTTC.

The CDR3 nucleotides read TGTGCCAGCAGCCCTGGACTGGGCTCCTACGAGCAGTACTTC. Translating gives CASSPGLGSYEQYF. This sequence joins TRBV11-3 and TRBJ2-7, with a possible D match to TRBD2 (5 bases). Trimming took off 5 bases at V and 0 bases at J, with 11 bases between the two ends. This CDR3 contains 14 residues. Germline CDR1 reads SGHNT; CDR2 reads YENEEA. The full variable domain, in which reference TRBV11-3 and TRBJ2-7 provide the parts outside the CDR3, is EAGVVQSPRYKIIEKKQPVAFWCNPISGHNTLYWYLQNLGQGPELLIRYENEEAVDDSQLPKDRFSAERLKGVDSTLKIQPAELGDSAVYLCASSPGLGSYEQYFGPGTRLTVT.

The V call is TRBV5-1, the J call TRBJ2-1; 7 bases line up with TRBD2. In germline, CDR1 is SGHRS, CDR2 YFSETQ. The CDR3 contains 15 residues. Trimming at V came to 9 bases and at J to 0 bases, leaving 9 bases not matched to a gene. CDR3 DNA sequence: TGCGCCACCAGACTAGCCACCAGCTCCTACAATGAGCAGTTCTTC. Amino acid sequence: CATRLATSSYNEQFF.

The rearrangement joins TRBV12-5 to TRBJ2-1; TRBD1 is a possible D gene (5 bases). V was pared by 6 bases and J by 4 bases, with 28 bases between. CDR3 length: 19 residues. Germline values: CDR1 LGHNT, CDR2 FRNRAP. The CDR3 loop is CASGLSASGIQKRYNEQFF. The DNA of the CDR3 is TGTGCTAGTGGGTTAAGCGCCTCAGGGATCCAAAAGAGGTACAATGAGCAGTTCTTC.